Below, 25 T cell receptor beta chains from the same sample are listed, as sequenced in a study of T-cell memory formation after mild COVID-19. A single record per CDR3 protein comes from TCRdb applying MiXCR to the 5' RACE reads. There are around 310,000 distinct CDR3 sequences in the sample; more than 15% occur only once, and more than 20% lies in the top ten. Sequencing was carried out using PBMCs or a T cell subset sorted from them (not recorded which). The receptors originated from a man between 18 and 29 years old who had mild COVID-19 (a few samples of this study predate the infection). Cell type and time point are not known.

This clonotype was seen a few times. As DNA, the CDR3 is TGTGCCAGCAGCTTAGAGGCCAGGAACACTGAAGCTTTCTTT. Translation: CASSLEARNTEAFF. The rearrangement joins TRBV7-8 to TRBJ1-1; D not resolved. The V end was cut by 1 base, the J end by 1 base, with 7 bases between. The germline CDR1 and CDR2 sequences are SGHVS and FQNEAQ. The CDR3 is 14 amino acids. The full variable domain, its missing parts supplied by reference TRBV7-8 and TRBJ1-1, is GAGVSQSPRYKVAKRGQDVALRCDPISGHVSLFWYQQALGQGPEFLTYFQNEAQLDKSGLPSDRFFAERPEGSVSTLKIQRTQQEDSAVYLCASSLEARNTEAFFGQGTRLTVV.

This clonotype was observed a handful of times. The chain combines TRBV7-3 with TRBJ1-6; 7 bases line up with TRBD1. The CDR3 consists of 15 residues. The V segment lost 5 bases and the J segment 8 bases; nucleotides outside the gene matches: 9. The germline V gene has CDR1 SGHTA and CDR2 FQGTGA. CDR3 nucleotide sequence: TGTGCCAGCAGCCGTGGAGACAGGGAGTATTCACCCCTCCACTTT. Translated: CASSRGDREYSPLHF. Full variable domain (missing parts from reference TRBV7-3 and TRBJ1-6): GAGVSQTPSNKVTEKGKYVELRCDPISGHTALYWYRQSLGQGPEFLIYFQGTGAADDSGLPNDRFFAVRPEGSVSTLKIQRTERGDSAVYLCASSRGDREYSPLHFGNGTRLTVT.

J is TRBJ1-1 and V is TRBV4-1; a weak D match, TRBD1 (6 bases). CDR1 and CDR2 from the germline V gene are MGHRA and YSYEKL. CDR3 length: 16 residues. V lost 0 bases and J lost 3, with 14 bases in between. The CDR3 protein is CASSQDPGAGDTEAFF. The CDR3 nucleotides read TGCGCCAGCAGCCAAGATCCGGGGGCCGGGGACACTGAAGCTTTCTTT.

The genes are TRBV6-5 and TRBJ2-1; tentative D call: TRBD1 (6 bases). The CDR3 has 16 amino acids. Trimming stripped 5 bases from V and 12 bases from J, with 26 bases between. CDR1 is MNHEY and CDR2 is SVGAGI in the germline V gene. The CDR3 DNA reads TGTGCCAGCAGTCCCCTCCAGGGGCTCATCGTAGGAACGCAGTTCTTC. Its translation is CASSPLQGLIVGTQFF.

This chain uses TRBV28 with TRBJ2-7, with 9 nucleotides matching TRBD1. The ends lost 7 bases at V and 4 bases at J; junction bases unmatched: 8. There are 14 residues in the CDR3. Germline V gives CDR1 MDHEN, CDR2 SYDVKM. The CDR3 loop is CASNSIGTGYEQYV. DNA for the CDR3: TGTGCCAGCAACTCTATCGGGACAGGGTACGAGCAGTACGTC.

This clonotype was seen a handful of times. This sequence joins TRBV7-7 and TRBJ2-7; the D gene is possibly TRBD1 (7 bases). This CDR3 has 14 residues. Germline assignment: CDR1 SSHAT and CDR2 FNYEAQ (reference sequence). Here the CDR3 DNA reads TGTGCTAGCAGCTCGGGGGACAGTTCCTACGAGCAGTACGTC. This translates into CASSSGDSSYEQYV.

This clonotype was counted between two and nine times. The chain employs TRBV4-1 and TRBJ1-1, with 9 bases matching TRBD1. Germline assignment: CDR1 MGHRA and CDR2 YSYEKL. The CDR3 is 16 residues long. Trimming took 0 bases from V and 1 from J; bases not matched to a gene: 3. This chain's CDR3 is CASSQDPGQGNTEAFF. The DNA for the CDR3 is TGCGCCAGCAGCCAAGATCCGGGACAGGGGAACACTGAAGCTTTCTTT.

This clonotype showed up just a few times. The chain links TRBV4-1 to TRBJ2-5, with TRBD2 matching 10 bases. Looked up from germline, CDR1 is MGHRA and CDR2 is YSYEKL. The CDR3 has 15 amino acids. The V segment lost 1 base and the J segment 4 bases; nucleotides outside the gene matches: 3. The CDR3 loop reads CASSQGTSGGETQYF. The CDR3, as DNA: TGCGCCAGCAGCCAAGGGACTAGCGGAGGAGAGACCCAGTACTTC.

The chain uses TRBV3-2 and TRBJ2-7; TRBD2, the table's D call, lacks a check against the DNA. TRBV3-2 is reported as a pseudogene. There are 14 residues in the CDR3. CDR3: CASSQDLPPLEQYF. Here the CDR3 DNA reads TGTGCCAGCAGCCAAGACCTTCCCCCGCTCGAGCAGTACTTC.

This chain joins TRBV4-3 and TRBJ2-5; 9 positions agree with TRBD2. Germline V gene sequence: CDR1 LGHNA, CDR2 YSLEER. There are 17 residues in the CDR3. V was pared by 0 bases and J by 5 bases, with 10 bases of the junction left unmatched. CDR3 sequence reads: CASSQDGPAGGSETQYF. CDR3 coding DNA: TGCGCCAGCAGCCAAGATGGGCCAGCGGGGGGCTCGGAGACCCAGTACTTC.

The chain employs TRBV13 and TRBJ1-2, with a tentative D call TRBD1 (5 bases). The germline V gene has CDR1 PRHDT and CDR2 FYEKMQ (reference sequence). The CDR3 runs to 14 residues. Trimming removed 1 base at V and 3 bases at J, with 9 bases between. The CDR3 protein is CASSLDRLYYGYTF. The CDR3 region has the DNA TGTGCCAGCAGCTTAGACAGGCTCTACTATGGCTACACCTTC.

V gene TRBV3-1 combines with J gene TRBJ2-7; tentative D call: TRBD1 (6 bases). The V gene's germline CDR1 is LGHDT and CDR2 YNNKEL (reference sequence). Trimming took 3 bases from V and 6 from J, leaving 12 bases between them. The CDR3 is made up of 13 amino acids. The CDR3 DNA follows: TGTGCCAGCAGCCAGAGGGGACACGGCGAGCAGTACTTC. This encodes CASSQRGHGEQYF.

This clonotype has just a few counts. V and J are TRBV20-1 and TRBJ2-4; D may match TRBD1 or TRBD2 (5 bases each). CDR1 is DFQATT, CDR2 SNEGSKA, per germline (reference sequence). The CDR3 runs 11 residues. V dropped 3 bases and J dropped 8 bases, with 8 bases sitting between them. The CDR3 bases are TGCAGTGCTAGGGGACGGGACATTCAGTACTTC. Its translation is CSARGRDIQYF.

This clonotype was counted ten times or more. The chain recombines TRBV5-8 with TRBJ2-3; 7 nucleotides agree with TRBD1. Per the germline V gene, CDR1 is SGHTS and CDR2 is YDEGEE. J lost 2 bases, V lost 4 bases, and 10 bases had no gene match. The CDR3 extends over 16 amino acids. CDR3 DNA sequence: TGTGCCAGCAGCCAACTCCGGGACAGCGCCACAGATACGCAGTATTTT. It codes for CASSQLRDSATDTQYF.

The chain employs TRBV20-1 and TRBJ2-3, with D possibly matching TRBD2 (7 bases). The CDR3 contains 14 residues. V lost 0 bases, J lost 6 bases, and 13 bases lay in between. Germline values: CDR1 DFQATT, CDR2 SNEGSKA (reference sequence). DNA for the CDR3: TGCAGTGCTAGAGATCCGGGGGGCTACGATACGCAGTATTTT. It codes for CSARDPGGYDTQYF.

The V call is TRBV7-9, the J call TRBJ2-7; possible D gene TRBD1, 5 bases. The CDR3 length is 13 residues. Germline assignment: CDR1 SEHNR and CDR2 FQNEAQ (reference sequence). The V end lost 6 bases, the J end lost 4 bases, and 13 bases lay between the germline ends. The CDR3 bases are TGTGCCAGCAGTTCCTTAGGGGTTTACGAGCAGTACGTC. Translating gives CASSSLGVYEQYV.

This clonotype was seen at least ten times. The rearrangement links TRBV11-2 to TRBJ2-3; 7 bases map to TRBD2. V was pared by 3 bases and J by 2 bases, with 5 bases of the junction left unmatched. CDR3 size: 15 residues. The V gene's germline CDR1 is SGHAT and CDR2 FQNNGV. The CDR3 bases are TGTGCCAGCAGCTTGCGGGGGATTAACACAGATACGCAGTATTTT. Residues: CASSLRGINTDTQYF.

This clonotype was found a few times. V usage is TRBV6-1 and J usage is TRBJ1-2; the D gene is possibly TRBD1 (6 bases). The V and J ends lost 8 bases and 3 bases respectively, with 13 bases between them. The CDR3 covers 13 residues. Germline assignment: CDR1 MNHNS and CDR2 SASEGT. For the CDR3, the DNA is TGTGCCAGCCACGCAGGGGCCCACTATGGCTACACCTTC. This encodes CASHAGAHYGYTF.

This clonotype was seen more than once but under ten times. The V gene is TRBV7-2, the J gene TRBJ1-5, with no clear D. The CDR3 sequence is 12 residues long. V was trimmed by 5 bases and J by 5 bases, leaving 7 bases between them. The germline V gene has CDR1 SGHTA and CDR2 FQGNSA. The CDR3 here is CASSLLDQPQHF. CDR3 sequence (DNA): TGTGCCAGCAGCCTACTGGATCAGCCCCAGCATTTT. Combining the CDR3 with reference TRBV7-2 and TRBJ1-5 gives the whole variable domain GAGVSQSPSNKVTEKGKDVELRCDPISGHTALYWYRQSLGQGLEFLIYFQGNSAPDKSGLPSDRFSAERTGGSVSTLTIQRTQQEDSAVYLCASSLLDQPQHFGDGTRLSIL.

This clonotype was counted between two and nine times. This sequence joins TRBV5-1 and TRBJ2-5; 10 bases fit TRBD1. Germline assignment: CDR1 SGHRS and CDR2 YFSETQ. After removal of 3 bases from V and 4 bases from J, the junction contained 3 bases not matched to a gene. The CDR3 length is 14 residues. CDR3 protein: CASSWDRGGETQYF. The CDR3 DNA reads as TGCGCCAGCAGCTGGGACAGGGGTGGAGAGACCCAGTACTTC.

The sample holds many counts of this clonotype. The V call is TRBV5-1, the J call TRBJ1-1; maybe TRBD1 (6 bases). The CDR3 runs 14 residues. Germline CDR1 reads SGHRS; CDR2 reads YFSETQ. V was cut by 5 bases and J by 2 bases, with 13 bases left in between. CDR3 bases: TGCGCCAGCAGGCAGGGGTCTTCAAACACTGAAGCTTTCTTT. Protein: CASRQGSSNTEAFF.

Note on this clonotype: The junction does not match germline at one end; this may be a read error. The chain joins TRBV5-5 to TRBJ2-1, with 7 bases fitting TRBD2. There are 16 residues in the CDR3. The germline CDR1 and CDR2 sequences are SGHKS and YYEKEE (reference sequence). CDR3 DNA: TGTGCCAGCAGCATACTACCCGAGGTCGGGGGGAATGAGCAGTTATTC. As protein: CASSILPEVGGNEQLF.

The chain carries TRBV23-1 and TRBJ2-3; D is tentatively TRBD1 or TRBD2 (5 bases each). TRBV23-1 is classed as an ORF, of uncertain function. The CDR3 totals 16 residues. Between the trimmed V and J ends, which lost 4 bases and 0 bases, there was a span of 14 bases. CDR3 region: CASSLSGATSTDTQYF. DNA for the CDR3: TGCGCCAGCAGTCTTTCCGGGGCCACTAGCACAGATACGCAGTATTTT.

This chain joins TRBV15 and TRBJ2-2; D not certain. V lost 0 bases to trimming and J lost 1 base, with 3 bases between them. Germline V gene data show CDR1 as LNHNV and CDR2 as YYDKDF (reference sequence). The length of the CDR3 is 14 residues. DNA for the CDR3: TGTGCCACCAGCAGAGAAAAGAACACCGGGGAGCTGTTTTTT. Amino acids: CATSREKNTGELFF.

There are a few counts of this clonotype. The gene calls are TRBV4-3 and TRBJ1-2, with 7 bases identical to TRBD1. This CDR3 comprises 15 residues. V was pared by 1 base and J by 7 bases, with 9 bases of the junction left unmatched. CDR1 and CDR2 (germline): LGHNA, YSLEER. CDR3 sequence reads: CASSQGAQGWGGYTF. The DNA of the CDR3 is TGCGCCAGCAGCCAAGGGGCACAGGGGTGGGGTGGCTACACCTTC.